This T cell receptor beta chain was profiled in a study of T cell responses to AZD1222 COVID-19 vaccine. CDR1 is SGHRS, CDR2 YFSETQ, per germline. The CDR3 is made up of 16 amino acids. V was trimmed by 4 bases and J by 0 bases, leaving 11 bases between them. TCRdb's table, derived via immunoSEQ multiplex PCR, lists solely in-frame clones and lacks some. This table has more than 90,000 clones, about 86% appearing once. Recipients boosted at about 4 weeks or about 12 weeks are pooled. Details on this clone: Its antigen is not known.

Study-level results: After two AZD1222 doses, spike-specific TCR breadth and depth rose versus day 0. CD4 TCRs linked to vaccination spanned spike, dominating at 160-218 and 743-854.

The sequencing used peripheral blood, collected 28 days after the second AZD1222 dose. The TCR originated in an adult who received the AZD1222 COVID-19 vaccine. The chain employs TRBV5-1 and TRBJ2-6; TRBD1 might be the D (5 bases). CDR3 region: CASSQGQDSGANVLTF. The CDR3, as DNA: TGCGCCAGCAGCCAGGGCCAGGACTCTGGGGCCAACGTCCTGACTTTC.